This TCR beta chain was identified during a study of T cells after posttransplantation cyclophosphamide. This clone was seen repeatedly, ten times or more. The antigen is undetermined. Produced via immunoSEQ multiplex PCR; TCRdb's table is partial and in-frame only. This repertoire holds about 26,000 clones, and none appear only once. The study, taken as a whole, reports: Donor CD8+ memory clones often dominated recipient blood repertoires at later times.

V was clipped by 5 bases and J by 6 bases; unmatched bases: 5. Germline CDR1 PRHDT, CDR2 FYEKMQ (reference sequence). The CDR3 loop spans 15 amino acids. The V call is TRBV13, the J call TRBJ2-2; TRBD2 aligns across 11 bases. Sequencing was performed on PBMCs. The origin of this receptor is a man aged 45 to 65 in good health, CMV-negative, and a related stem cell transplant donor. CDR3 sequence: CASSSSGGAAGELFF. Written as DNA, the CDR3 is TGTGCCAGCAGCAGTAGCGGGGGGGCGGCCGGGGAGCTGTTTTTT.